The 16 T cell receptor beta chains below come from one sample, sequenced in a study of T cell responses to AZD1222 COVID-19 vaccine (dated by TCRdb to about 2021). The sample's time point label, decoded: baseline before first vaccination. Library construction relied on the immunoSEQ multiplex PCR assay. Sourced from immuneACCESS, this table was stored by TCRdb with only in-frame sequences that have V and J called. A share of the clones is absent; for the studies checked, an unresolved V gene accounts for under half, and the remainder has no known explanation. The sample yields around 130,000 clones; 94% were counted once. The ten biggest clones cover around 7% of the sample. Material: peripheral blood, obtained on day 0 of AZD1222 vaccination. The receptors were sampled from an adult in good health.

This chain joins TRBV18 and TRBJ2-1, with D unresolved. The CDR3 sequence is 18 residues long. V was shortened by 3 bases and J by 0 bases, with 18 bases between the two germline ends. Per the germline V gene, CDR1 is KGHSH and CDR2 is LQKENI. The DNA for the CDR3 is TGTGCCAGCTCACCTAAGGATCCCAGGTCAAGCTCCTACAATGAGCAGTTCTTC. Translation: CASSPKDPRSSSYNEQFF. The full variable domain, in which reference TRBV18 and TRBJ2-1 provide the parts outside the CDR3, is NAGVMQNPRHLVRRRGQEARLRCSPMKGHSHVYWYRQLPEEGLKFMVYLQKENIIDESGMPKERFSAEFPKEGPSILRIQQVVRGDSAAYFCASSPKDPRSSSYNEQFFGPGTRLTVL.

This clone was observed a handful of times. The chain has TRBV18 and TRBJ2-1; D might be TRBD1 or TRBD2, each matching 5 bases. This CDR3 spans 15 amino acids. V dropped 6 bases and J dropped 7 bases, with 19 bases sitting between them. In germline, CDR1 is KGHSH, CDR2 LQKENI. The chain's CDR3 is CASSHPTRDENEQFF. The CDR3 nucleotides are TGTGCCAGCTCGCATCCAACCAGGGACGAAAATGAGCAGTTCTTC. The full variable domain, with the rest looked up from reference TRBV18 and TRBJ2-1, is NAGVMQNPRHLVRRRGQEARLRCSPMKGHSHVYWYRQLPEEGLKFMVYLQKENIIDESGMPKERFSAEFPKEGPSILRIQQVVRGDSAAYFCASSHPTRDENEQFFGPGTRLTVL.

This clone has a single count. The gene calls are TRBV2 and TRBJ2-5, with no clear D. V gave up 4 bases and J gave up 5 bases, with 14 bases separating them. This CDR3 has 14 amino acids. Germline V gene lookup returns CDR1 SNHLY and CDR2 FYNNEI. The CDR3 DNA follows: TGTGCCAGCAGTGTGGTACCTGTTTCGGAGACCCAGTACTTC. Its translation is CASSVVPVSETQYF.

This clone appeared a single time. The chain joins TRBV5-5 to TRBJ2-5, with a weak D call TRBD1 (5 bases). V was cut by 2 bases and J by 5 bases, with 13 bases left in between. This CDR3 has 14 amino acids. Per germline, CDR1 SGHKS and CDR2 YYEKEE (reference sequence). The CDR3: CASSLMSRAETQYF. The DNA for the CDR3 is TGTGCCAGCAGCTTAATGTCCAGGGCTGAGACCCAGTACTTC.

CDR3 loop: CASKTRDMNTEAFF. CDR3 coding DNA: TGCGCCAGCAAGACCAGGGACATGAACACTGAAGCTTTCTTT. The chain is built from TRBV5-1 and TRBJ1-1, with D perhaps TRBD1 (6 bases). The CDR3 totals 14 residues. CDR1 is SGHRS, CDR2 YFSETQ, per germline. Trimming stripped 6 bases from V and 0 bases from J, with 12 bases between.

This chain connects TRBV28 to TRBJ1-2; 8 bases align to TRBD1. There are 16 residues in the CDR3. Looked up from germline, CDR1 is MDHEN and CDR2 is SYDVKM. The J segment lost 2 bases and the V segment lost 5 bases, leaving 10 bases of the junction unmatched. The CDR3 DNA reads TGTGCCAGCAGTCCTACACCCGGACAGGGAAACTATGGCTACACCTTC. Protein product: CASSPTPGQGNYGYTF.

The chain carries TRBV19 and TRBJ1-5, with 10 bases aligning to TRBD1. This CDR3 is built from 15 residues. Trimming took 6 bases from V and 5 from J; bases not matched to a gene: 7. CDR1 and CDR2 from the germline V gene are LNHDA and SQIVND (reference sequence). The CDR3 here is CASRSGQGVYQPQHF. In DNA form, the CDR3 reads TGTGCCAGTAGATCTGGACAGGGGGTATATCAGCCCCAGCATTTT.

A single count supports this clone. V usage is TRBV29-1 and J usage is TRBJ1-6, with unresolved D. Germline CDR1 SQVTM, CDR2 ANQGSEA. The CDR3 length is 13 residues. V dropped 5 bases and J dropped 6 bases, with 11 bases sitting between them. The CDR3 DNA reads TGCAGCGTTTCGATAGATATTAATTCACCCCTCCACTTT. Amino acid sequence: CSVSIDINSPLHF.

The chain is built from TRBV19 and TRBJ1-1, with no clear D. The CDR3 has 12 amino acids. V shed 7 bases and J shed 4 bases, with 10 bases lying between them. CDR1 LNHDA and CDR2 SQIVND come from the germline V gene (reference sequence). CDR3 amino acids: CASTLGSTEAFF. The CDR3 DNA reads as TGTGCCAGTACGCTCGGGTCCACTGAAGCTTTCTTT.

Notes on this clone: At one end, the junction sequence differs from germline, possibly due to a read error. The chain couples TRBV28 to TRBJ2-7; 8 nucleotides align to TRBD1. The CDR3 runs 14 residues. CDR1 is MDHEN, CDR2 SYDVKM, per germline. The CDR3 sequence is CASSRGRRSDEQYF. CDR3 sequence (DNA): TGTGCCAGCAGCAGGGGGCGTCGCTCCGACGAGCAGTACTTC.

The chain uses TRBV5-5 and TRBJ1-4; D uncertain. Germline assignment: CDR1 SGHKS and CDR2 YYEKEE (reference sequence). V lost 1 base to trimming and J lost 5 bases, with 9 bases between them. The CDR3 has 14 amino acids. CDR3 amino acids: CASSLRHGNEKLFF. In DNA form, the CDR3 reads TGTGCCAGCAGCTTGAGGCATGGGAATGAAAAACTGTTTTTT.

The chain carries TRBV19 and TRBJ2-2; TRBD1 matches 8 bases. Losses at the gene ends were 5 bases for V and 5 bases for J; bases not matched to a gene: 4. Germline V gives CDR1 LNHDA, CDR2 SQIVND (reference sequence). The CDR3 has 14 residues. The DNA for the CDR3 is TGTGCCAGTAGTCAGGGGGCGGCGACCGGGGAGCTGTTTTTT. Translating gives CASSQGAATGELFF.

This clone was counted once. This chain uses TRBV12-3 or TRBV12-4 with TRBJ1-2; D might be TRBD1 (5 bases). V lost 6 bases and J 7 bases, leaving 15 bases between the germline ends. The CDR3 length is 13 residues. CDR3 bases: TGTGCCAGCAGCCGGGACGGATATGTTGGCTACACCTTC. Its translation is CASSRDGYVGYTF.

CDR3 region: CASSPADGTLRGEKLFF. The CDR3 region has the DNA TGTGCCAGCTCACCCGCAGACGGGACTCTTAGAGGTGAAAAACTGTTTTTT. The rearrangement joins TRBV18 to TRBJ1-4, with D maybe TRBD1 (5 bases). This CDR3 spans 17 amino acids. V dropped 3 bases and J dropped 7 bases, with 21 bases sitting between them. Germline V gene sequence: CDR1 KGHSH, CDR2 LQKENI.

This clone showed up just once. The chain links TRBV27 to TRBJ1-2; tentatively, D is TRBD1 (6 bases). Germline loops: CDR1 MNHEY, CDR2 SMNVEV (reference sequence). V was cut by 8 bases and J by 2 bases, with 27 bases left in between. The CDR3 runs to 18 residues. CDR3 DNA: TGTGCCAGCTGCTGGTGGAGGGGCTCGGGACACAAAAACTATGGCTACACCTTC. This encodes CASCWWRGSGHKNYGYTF.

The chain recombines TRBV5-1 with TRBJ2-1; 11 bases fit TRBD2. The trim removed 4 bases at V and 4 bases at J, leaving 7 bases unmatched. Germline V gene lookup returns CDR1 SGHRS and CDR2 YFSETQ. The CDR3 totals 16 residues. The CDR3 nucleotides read TGCGCCAGCAGCCAGACCGGGACTAGCGGTTACAATGAGCAGTTCTTC. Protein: CASSQTGTSGYNEQFF.